This record covers a single T cell receptor beta chain. V was trimmed by 11 bases and J by 0 bases, leaving 17 bases between them. The CDR3 spans 15 residues. Germline lookup yields CDR1 MNHEY and CDR2 SMNVEV (reference sequence). Treatment of patients with chemo-refractory metastatic non-small-cell lung cancer consisted of focal radiation plus CTLA-4 blockade with ipilimumab. The data belong to a study of radiotherapy plus CTLA-4 blockade in lung cancer. Repertoires were generated with immunoSEQ multiplex PCR, while TCRdb's copy carries only in-frame clones and drops some. Of 75,000 to 80,000 clones detected, around 84% appear once; the ten largest clones hold about 0.95%.

The sequences come from peripheral blood, collected from a patient treated with radiotherapy plus ipilimumab. The gene calls are TRBV27 and TRBJ2-1; maybe TRBD2 (6 bases). This clonotype was obtained from a human donor with non-small cell lung cancer who had stable disease on radiotherapy plus ipilimumab. The CDR3 sequence: CASSRERGSYNEQFF. As DNA, the CDR3 is TGTGCCTCCAGTCGGGAGAGGGGCTCCTACAATGAGCAGTTCTTC.